A single sample gave rise to the 11 T cell receptor beta chains below, sequenced in a study of OX40 agonist ivuxolimab in advanced cancers. TCRdb's copy holds only in-frame clones and misses some; the assay was immunoSEQ multiplex PCR. This table has tens of thousands of clones, roughly 91% appearing once. Specimen: CD4+ or CD8+ T cells sorted from blood, collected in a trial of the OX40 agonist ivuxolimab. The receptor source for this set is an adult with an advanced solid tumor such as melanoma, head and neck, liver or kidney cancer.

The rearrangement uses TRBV28 and TRBJ2-7; no reliable D call. Between the trimmed V and J ends, which lost 2 bases and 8 bases, there was a span of 7 bases. CDR1 is MDHEN and CDR2 is SYDVKM in the germline V gene. The length of the CDR3 is 11 residues. The CDR3 region has the DNA TGTGCCAGCAGTTTAGGGTCTAAGCAGTACTTC. Its translation is CASSLGSKQYF. Looking up the rest from reference TRBV28 and TRBJ2-7 gives the full variable domain: DVKVTQSSRYLVKRTGEKVFLECVQDMDHENMFWYRQDPGLGLRLIYFSYDVKMKEKGDIPEGYSVSREKKERFSLILESASTNQTSMYLCASSLGSKQYFGPGTRLTVT.

The chain employs TRBV27 and TRBJ1-1; TRBD1 matches 9 bases. CDR3 length equals 16 residues. V shed 4 bases, J shed 2 bases, and the junction held 8 bases outside the gene matches. Germline V CDR1 and CDR2: MNHEY, SMNVEV (reference sequence). In DNA form, the CDR3 reads TGTGCCAGCAGTTCCACACTACAGGGGGCCAACACTGAAGCTTTCTTT. Protein sequence: CASSSTLQGANTEAFF.

CDR3 loop: CSAAQNEQYF. As DNA, the CDR3 is TGCAGTGCCGCCCAAAACGAGCAGTACTTC. This chain uses TRBV20-1 with TRBJ2-7, with D hard to call. V gave up 6 bases and J gave up 5 bases, with 8 bases separating them. The germline V gene encodes CDR1 DFQATT and CDR2 SNEGSKA (reference sequence). The CDR3 sequence is 10 residues long.

This chain uses TRBV11-3 with TRBJ2-7; no firm D call. The CDR3 has 14 residues. Per the germline V gene, CDR1 is SGHNT and CDR2 is YENEEA. V shed 4 bases and J shed 0 bases, with 10 bases lying between them. CDR3 sequence reads: CASSSGSGSYEQYF. The CDR3 coding sequence is TGTGCCAGCAGCTCCGGGTCTGGCTCCTACGAGCAGTACTTC.

The chain links TRBV19 to TRBJ1-2, with TRBD1 as a possible D gene (5 bases). Between the trimmed V and J ends, which lost 3 bases and 4 bases, there was a span of 9 bases. In germline, CDR1 is LNHDA, CDR2 SQIVND (reference sequence). CDR3 size: 13 residues. The CDR3 reads CASSIGGGYGYTF. In nucleotides, the CDR3 is TGTGCCAGTAGTATCGGGGGAGGCTATGGCTACACCTTC.

This clone was found once. This rearrangement joins TRBV6-5 to TRBJ2-1; 8 nucleotides agree with TRBD2. Trimming cost V 5 bases and J 9 bases; bases outside gene matches: 12. Germline loops: CDR1 MNHEY, CDR2 SVGAGI. This CDR3 region has 15 residues. CDR3 bases: TGTGCCAGCAGTGCCTCGGGACTAGGAACGGTTGAGCAGTTCTTC. Protein sequence: CASSASGLGTVEQFF.

The rearrangement joins TRBV5-1 to TRBJ2-2; 7 positions match TRBD1. The V gene end was trimmed by 4 bases and the J gene end by 6 bases; junction bases not matched to a gene: 9. There are 15 residues in the CDR3. Germline V lookup: CDR1 SGHRS, CDR2 YFSETQ. The CDR3, as DNA: TGCGCCAGCAGCCGACAGGGATTGGTCGCCGGGGAGCTGTTTTTT. Translation: CASSRQGLVAGELFF. The entire variable domain, with the rest obtained from reference TRBV5-1 and TRBJ2-2, is as follows: KAGVTQTPRYLIKTRGQQVTLSCSPISGHRSVSWYQQTPGQGLQFLFEYFSETQRNKGNFPGRFSGRQFSNSRSEMNVSTLELGDSALYLCASSRQGLVAGELFFGEGSRLTVL.

This CDR3 reads CASSPRNSNTEAFF. CDR3 DNA sequence: TGTGCCAGCAGCCCCAGGAACTCGAACACTGAAGCTTTCTTT. V usage is TRBV7-9 and J usage is TRBJ1-1; no clear D gene. V shed 5 bases and J shed 1 base, with 11 bases lying between them. Germline assignment: CDR1 SEHNR and CDR2 FQNEAQ (reference sequence). The CDR3 is 14 residues long.

The CDR3 loop is CASSVSTGGGNTIYF. In nucleotides, the CDR3 is TGTGCCAGCAGCGTATCTACAGGGGGTGGAAACACCATATATTTT. The chain joins TRBV5-5 to TRBJ1-3; TRBD1 matches 8 bases. The CDR3 runs 15 residues. The V segment lost 4 bases and the J segment 3 bases; nucleotides outside the gene matches: 6. Germline-derived CDR1 and CDR2 are SGHKS and YYEKEE (reference sequence).

The CDR3 DNA sequence: TGCGCCACCTGGAGGGCCAGCAGCAATCAGCCCCAGCATTTT. As protein: CATWRASSNQPQHF. The chain links TRBV10-1 to TRBJ1-5; D not resolved. The CDR3 sequence is 14 residues long. V was shortened by 10 bases and J by 1 base, with 14 bases between the two germline ends. The germline V gene has CDR1 WNHNN and CDR2 SYGVQD (reference sequence).

J is TRBJ2-7 and V is TRBV7-8; D is unresolved. Trimming left V 2 bases short and J 0 bases short, with 11 bases between. The CDR3 totals 15 residues. Germline lookup yields CDR1 SGHVS and CDR2 FQNEAQ. CDR3 coding DNA: TGTGCCAGCAGCTTACAAGCCCCGAGCTCCTACGAGCAGTACTTC. Translating gives CASSLQAPSSYEQYF.